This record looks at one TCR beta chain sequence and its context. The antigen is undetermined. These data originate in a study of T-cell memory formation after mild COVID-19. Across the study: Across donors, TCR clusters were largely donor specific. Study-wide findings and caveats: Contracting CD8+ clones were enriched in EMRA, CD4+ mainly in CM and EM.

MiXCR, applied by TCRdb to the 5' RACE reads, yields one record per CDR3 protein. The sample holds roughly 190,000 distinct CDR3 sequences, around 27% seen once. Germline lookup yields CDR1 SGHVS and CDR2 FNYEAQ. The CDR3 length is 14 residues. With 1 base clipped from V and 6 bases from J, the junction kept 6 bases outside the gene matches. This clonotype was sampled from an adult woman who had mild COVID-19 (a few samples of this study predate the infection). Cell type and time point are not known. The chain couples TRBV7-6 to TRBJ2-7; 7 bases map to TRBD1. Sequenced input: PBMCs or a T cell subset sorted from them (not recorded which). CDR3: CASSLVGQAGEQYF. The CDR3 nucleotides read TGTGCCAGCAGCTTAGTTGGACAGGCCGGCGAGCAGTACTTC.